This T cell receptor beta chain derives from a study of blood T cells in healthy people across ages. The length of the CDR3 is 14 residues. V was pared by 5 bases and J by 3 bases, with 8 bases between. CDR1 and CDR2 from the germline V gene are MDHEN and SYDVKM. Then a second PCR, running roughly 7 to 11 cycles, was carried out with a sample-barcoded 5' primer and a J-beta primer mix. Through a template-switch adaptor with 12 random nucleotides, each cDNA molecule received a tag. In TCRdb, the 5' RACE reads were re-called with MiXCR into one record per CDR3 protein. The sample includes fewer than 2 million distinct CDR3 sequences, 30% to 40% of them seen just once.

The sequence came from a human donor in good health. The sequenced material came from blood. V gene TRBV28 combines with J gene TRBJ2-6, with D possibly matching TRBD1 (5 bases). The CDR3: CASSDSLGANVLTF. The CDR3 DNA is TGTGCCAGCAGTGACAGCCTTGGGGCCAACGTCCTGACTTTC.